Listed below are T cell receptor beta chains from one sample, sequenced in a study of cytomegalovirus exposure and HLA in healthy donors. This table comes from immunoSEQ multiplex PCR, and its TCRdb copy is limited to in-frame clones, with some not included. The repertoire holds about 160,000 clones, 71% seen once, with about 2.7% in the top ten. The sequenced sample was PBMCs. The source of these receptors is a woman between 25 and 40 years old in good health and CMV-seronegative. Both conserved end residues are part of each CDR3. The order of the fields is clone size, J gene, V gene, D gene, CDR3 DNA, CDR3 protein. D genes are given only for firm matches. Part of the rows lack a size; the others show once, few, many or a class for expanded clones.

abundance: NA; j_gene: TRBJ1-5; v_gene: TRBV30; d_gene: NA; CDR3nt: TGTGCCTGGAGTGTAGGTTGGGGGGGCAATCAGCCCCAGCATTTT; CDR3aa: CAWSVGWGGNQPQHF
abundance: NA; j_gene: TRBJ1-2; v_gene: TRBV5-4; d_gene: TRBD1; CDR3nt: TGTGCCAGCAGGCGGGACAGGGGAGGATGGAACTATGGCTACACCTTC; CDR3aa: CASRRDRGGWNYGYTF
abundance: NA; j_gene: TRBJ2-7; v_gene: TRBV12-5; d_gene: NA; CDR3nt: TGTGCTAGTGGGGGGGGGCTAGCGAAGAGCTCCTACGAGCAGTACTTC; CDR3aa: CASGGGLAKSSYEQYF
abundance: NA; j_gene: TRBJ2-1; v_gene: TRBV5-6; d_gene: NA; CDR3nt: TGTGCCAGCAGCTTGCTCGTCAGCTCCTACAATGAGCAGTTCTTC; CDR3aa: CASSLLVSSYNEQFF
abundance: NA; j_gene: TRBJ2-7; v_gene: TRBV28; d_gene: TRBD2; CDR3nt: TGTGCCAGCATTTCTAGCGGGGAGGGCTCCTACGAGCAGTACTTC; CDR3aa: CASISSGEGSYEQYF
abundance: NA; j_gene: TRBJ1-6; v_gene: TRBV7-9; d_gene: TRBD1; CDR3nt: TGTGCCAGCAGCTACCCAGGGGGCACACCCCTCCACTTT; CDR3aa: CASSYPGGTPLHF
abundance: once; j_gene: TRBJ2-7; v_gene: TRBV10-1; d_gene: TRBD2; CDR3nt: TGCGCCAGCATCCAGACTAGCGGGAGGGCCCCATACGAGCAGTACTTC; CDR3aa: CASIQTSGRAPYEQYF
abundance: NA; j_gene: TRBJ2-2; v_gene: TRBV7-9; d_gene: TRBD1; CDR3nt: TGTGCCAGCAGCCCGCCGGACAGGGGGGTACCCGGGGAGCTGTTTTTT; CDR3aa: CASSPPDRGVPGELFF
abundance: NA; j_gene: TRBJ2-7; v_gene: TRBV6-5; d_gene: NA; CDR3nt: TGTGCCAGCAGACAAGGACAGTACTACGAGCAGTACTTC; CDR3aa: CASRQGQYYEQYF
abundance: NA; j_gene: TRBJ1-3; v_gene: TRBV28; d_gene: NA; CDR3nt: TGTGCCAGCAGTTTATACGCCAGCTCTGGAAACACCATATATTTT; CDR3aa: CASSLYASSGNTIYF
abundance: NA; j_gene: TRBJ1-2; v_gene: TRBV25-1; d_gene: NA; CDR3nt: TGTGCCAGCAGGCCCCACGGGGACTATGGCTACACCTTC; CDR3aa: CASRPHGDYGYTF
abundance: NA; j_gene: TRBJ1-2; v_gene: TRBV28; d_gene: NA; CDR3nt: TGTGCCAGCAGTTTATTTAGGGGGATGGGGATTGACTATGGCTACACCTTC; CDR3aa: CASSLFRGMGIDYGYTF
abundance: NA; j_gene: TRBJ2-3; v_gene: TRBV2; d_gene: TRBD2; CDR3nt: TGTGCCAGCAGTGAAGGCGGACTAGCGGGAATAACAGATACGCAGTATTTT; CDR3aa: CASSEGGLAGITDTQYF
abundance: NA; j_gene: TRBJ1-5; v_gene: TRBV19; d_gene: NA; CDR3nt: TGTGCCAGTAGTATGGTGGGCGGGAATCAGCCCCAGCATTTT; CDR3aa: CASSMVGGNQPQHF
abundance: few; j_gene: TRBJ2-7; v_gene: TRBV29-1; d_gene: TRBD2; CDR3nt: TGCAGCGTTAAATCTAGCGGGAGCTACGAGCAGTACTTC; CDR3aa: CSVKSSGSYEQYF
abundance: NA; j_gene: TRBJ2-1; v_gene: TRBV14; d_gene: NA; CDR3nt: TGTGCCAGCAGCCAAGAACTAATCTCTGAGCAGTTCTTC; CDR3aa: CASSQELISEQFF
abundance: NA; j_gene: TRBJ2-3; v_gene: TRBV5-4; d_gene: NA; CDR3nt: TGTGCCAGCAGCTTAGGGACTCCCGCAGGAGATACGCAGTATTTT; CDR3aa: CASSLGTPAGDTQYF
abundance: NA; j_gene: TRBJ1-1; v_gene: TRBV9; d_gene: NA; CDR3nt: TGTGCCAGCGGGCCCGTGGGCACTGAAGCTTTCTTT; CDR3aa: CASGPVGTEAFF
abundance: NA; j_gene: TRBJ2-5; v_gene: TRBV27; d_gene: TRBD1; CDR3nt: TGTGCCAGCAGTTCGGACAGGGGGTGGGAGACCCAGTACTTC; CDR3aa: CASSSDRGWETQYF
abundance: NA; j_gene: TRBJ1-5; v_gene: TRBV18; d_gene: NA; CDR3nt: TGTGCCAGCTCCTACCAGACCGGGTCCAATCAGCCCCAGCATTTT; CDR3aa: CASSYQTGSNQPQHF
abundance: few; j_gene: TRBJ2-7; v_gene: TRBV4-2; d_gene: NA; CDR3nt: TGTGCCAGCAGCCAAGGGGGAGGAGGAATTCTATCGGAGCAGTACTTC; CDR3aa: CASSQGGGGILSEQYF
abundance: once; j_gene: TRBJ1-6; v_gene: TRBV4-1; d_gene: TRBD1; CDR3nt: TGCGCCAGCAGCGGACAGGGAGGCTCACCCCTCCACTTT; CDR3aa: CASSGQGGSPLHF
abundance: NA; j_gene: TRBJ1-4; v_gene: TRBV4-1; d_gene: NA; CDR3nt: TGCGCCAGCAGCCAAGCGGTCGCAGGAACCGCGGGTGAAAAACTGTTTTTT; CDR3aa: CASSQAVAGTAGEKLFF
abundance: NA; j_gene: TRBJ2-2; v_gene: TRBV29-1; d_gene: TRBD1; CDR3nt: TGCAGCGTCGCTTGGGACAGCAACACCGGGGAGCTGTTTTTT; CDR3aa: CSVAWDSNTGELFF
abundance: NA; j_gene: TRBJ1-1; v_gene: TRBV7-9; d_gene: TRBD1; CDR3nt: TGTGCCAGCAGCTTAGCGTGGACAGGGAGGACTGAAGCTTTCTTT; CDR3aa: CASSLAWTGRTEAFF
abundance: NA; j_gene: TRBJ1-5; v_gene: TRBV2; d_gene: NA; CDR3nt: TGTGCCAGCAGTGTGGCAGGGGCTACTACCAGCAATCAGCCCCAGCATTTT; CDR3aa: CASSVAGATTSNQPQHF
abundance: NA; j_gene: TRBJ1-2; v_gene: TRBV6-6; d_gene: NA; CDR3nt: TGTGCCAGCAGTGAACAGGGAGGCTACACCTTC; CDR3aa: CASSEQGGYTF
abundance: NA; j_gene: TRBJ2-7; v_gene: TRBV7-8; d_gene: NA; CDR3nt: TGTGCCAGCAGCTTTACCGAGGGTACCTACGAGCAGTACTTC; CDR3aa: CASSFTEGTYEQYF
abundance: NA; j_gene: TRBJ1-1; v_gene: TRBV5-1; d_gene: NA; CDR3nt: TGCGCCAGCAGCTCCGACAGCATGAACACTGAAGCTTTCTTT; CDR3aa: CASSSDSMNTEAFF
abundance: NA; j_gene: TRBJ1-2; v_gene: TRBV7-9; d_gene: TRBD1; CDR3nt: TGTGCCAGCAGCTTAGAGCAGGGGGCCTATGGCTACACCTTC; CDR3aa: CASSLEQGAYGYTF
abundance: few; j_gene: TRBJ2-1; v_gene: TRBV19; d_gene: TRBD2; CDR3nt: TGTGCCAGTAATAGAGCGGGGGACGGGAATGAGCAGTTCTTC; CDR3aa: CASNRAGDGNEQFF
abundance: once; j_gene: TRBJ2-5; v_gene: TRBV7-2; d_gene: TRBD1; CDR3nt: TGTGCCAGCAGCTTAGTGTGGACAGGGGGCATCGAGACCCAGTACTTC; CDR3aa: CASSLVWTGGIETQYF
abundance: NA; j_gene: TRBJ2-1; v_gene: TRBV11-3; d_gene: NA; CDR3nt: TGTGCCAGCAGCGACGACTCTCGGGAGCGGGCCGGGGTTGAGCAGTTCTTC; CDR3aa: CASSDDSRERAGVEQFF
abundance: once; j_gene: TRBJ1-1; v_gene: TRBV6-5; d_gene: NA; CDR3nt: TGTGCCAGCAGTTACAGGCAGGGCAGTGCTGAAGCTTTCTTT; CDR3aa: CASSYRQGSAEAFF
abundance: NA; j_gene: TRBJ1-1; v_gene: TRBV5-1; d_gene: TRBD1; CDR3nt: TGCGCCAGCAGCCCGGGACAGGGATGGACTGAAGCTTTCTTT; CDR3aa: CASSPGQGWTEAFF
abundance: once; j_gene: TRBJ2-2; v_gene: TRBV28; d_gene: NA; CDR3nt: TGTGCCAGCAGTTCTGTTGGGGGGACCGGGGAGCTGTTTTTT; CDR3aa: CASSSVGGTGELFF
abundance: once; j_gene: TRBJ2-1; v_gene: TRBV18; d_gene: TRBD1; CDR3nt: TGTGCCAGCTCACCCGGGACAGGGGTATACAATGAGCAGTTCTTC; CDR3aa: CASSPGTGVYNEQFF
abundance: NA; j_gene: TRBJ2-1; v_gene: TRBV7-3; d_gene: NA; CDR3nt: TGTGCCAGCAGCTTTAGGCCTGACTGGGAGCATGAGCAGTTCTTC; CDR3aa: CASSFRPDWEHEQFF
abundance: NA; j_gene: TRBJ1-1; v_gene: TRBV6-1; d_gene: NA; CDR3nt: TGTGCCAGCAGAAGCCAAATGAACACTGAAGCTTTCTTT; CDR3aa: CASRSQMNTEAFF
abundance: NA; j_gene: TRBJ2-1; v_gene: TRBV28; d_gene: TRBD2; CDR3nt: TGTGCCAGCAGTTTAGCGGGAGGTAACAATGAGCAGTTCTTC; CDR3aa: CASSLAGGNNEQFF